Presented here are 14 T cell receptor beta chains from one specimen sequenced in a study of tumor-infiltrating lymphocytes in primary liver carcinoma. Production of TCR beta cDNA used around 500 ng total RNA together with a constant-region primer. Slightly modified ARM-PCR, run as three nested multiplex PCR rounds, produced the TCR beta libraries. The opening two PCR rounds, approximately 10 cycles each, paired TRBV1-TRBV30 forward primers with a C-beta reverse primer. MiXCR, run by TCRdb on the multiplex PCR reads, gives a single entry per CDR3 protein. The sample carries 30,000 to 40,000 distinct CDR3 sequences, roughly four fifths recorded once. Between roughly 20 and 32 mg of unsorted bulk tissue served as the source from which RNA and DNA were co-extracted. Sequencing was done on a sample of liver tumor tissue from sampling region 4. Indicated subset: tumor region T4, right-lateral pole. These TCRs come from a middle-aged man with primary liver carcinoma and hepatitis B virus infection.

Concerning this clonotype: At one of its ends the junction is not consistent with the germline gene, which may arise from a read error. This rearrangement joins TRBV7-7 to TRBJ2-5; D perhaps matches TRBD2 (7 bases). CDR3 size: 16 residues. Germline lookup yields CDR1 SSHAT and CDR2 FNYEAQ (reference sequence). In DNA form, the CDR3 reads TGTGCTAGCAGGTTAGGGGGGGAACTAGCGATAGAGACCCAGTACTTC. It is translated as CASRLGGELAIETQYF. Full variable domain (outside the CDR3, taken from reference TRBV7-7 and TRBJ2-5): GAGVSQSPRYKVTKRGQDVTLRCDPISSHATLYWYQQALGQGPEFLTYFNYEAQPDKSGLPSDRFSAERPEGSISTLTIQRTEQRDSAMYRCASRLGGELAIETQYFGPGTRLLVL.

This clonotype was picked up one time. This is likely a read error, given that the CDR3 carries no conserved phenylalanine or tryptophan at its end. The DNA is left out, because the CDR3 cannot be placed on it with certainty; the CDR3 is given as TCRdb lists it. The genes are TRBV11-2 and TRBJ2-7; TRBD1 is the table's D call, not checked against the DNA. Germline loops: CDR1 SGHAT, CDR2 FQNNGV. The CDR3 comprises 15 residues, both ends counted. Here the CDR3 reads CASTLRWTGENEQCL.

On this clonotype itself: The CDR3 ends on some other residue instead of the conserved phenylalanine or tryptophan, so this is likely a read error. No DNA is shown, since the ends of the CDR3 on it are uncertain; the CDR3 is the one TCRdb lists. The chain has TRBV28 and TRBJ2-4; the table's D call, TRBD1, was not checked against the DNA. Germline V gene data show CDR1 as MDHEN and CDR2 as SYDVKM. Termini included, the CDR3 measures 17 amino acids. This CDR3 is CASSLVQGIGAKNIQCL.

To note about this clonotype: The conserved final phenylalanine or tryptophan is absent from the CDR3, which likely points to a read error. The chain couples TRBV11-1 to TRBJ1-6; a possible D gene is TRBD1 (6 bases). The germline CDR1 and CDR2 sequences are SGHAT and FQDESV (reference sequence). This CDR3 has 13 residues. The ends were cut back, 5 bases at V and 9 bases at J, with 11 bases in the middle. CDR3 DNA: TGTGCCAGCAGCCGGACAGTCGTTTCACCCCTCCACTCT. As protein: CASSRTVVSPLHS.

The V call is TRBV11-1, the J call TRBJ2-3; tentative D call: TRBD2 (6 bases). The germline gives CDR1 SGHAT, CDR2 FQDESV (reference sequence). CDR3 length equals 19 residues. V gave up 4 bases and J gave up 1 base, with 24 bases separating them. As DNA, the CDR3 is TGTGCCAGCAGCTCCGGGGGAAGCTCTGTTGGAGTCCGCACAGATACGCAGTATTTT. Its protein is CASSSGGSSVGVRTDTQYF.

This clonotype was recorded once. This CDR3 is missing its conserved last phenylalanine or tryptophan, likely due to a read error. The chain joins TRBV29-1 to TRBJ2-6; a possible D gene is TRBD1 (5 bases). CDR3 length equals 16 residues. Germline CDR1 reads SQVTM; CDR2 reads ANQGSEA. The CDR3 loop is CSVDLTSGSGANILTS. The CDR3 nucleotides are TGCAGCGTTGATCTGACCTCAGGCTCTGGGGCCAACATCCTGACTTCC.

Sample share makes this clonotype medium-sized. DNA of the CDR3: TGTGCCAGCAGCTTAGAGCAGAGCCGAGGGGCTTTCTTT. Translation: CASSLEQSRGAFF. The rearrangement uses TRBV7-8 and TRBJ1-1, with unresolved D. The length of the CDR3 is 13 residues. Germline V gene data show CDR1 as SGHVS and CDR2 as FQNEAQ. Trimming removed 1 base at V and 11 bases at J, with 14 bases between.

This clonotype was observed many times. The chain recombines TRBV7-8 with TRBJ1-3; D remains ambiguous. The CDR3 sequence is 16 residues long. V was trimmed by 5 bases and J by 1 base, leaving 15 bases between them. From germline, CDR1 is SGHVS and CDR2 FQNEAQ. CDR3 protein: CASSHPYLQSGNTIYF. The CDR3 DNA sequence: TGTGCCAGCAGCCACCCATATCTCCAGTCTGGAAACACCATATATTTT.

Points on this clonotype: Without the conserved terminal phenylalanine or tryptophan, this CDR3 likely stems from a read error. V usage is TRBV25-1 and J usage is TRBJ2-1; 9 bases agree with TRBD2. The germline gives CDR1 MGHDK, CDR2 SYGVNS. CDR3 length: 14 amino acids. CDR3: CASTAGGSYIEQFL. The CDR3 region has the DNA TGTGCCAGTACAGCGGGAGGCTCCTACATTGAGCAGTTCCTC.

This clonotype was seen just once. The junction departs from germline at one end; a sequencing error may be responsible. The J gene is TRBJ2-4, the V gene TRBV11-1; TRBD2 aligns across 7 bases. The germline gives CDR1 SGHAT, CDR2 FQDESV (reference sequence). The CDR3 is 17 amino acids. CDR3 protein: CANSFLGTNGTKNNQYF. CDR3 coding DNA: TGTGCCAACAGCTTTCTCGGGACTAACGGGACCAAAAACAATCAGTACTTC.

This clonotype has just a few counts. This chain uses TRBV6-5 with TRBJ2-7; the D gene is possibly TRBD1 (6 bases). V gave up 2 bases and J gave up 0 bases, with 11 bases separating them. Germline loops: CDR1 MNHEY, CDR2 SVGAGI. The CDR3 is 15 amino acids. CDR3 loop: CASSYKDSSSYEQYF. In DNA form, the CDR3 reads TGTGCCAGCAGTTACAAGGACAGCAGCTCCTACGAGCAGTACTTC.

With regard to this clonotype: At one of its ends the junction is not consistent with the germline gene, which may arise from a read error. The chain has TRBV11-2 and TRBJ2-7, with D hard to call. The CDR3 is 11 amino acids. Germline V lookup: CDR1 SGHAT, CDR2 FQNNGV. This CDR3 is CASILGYDQYF. For the CDR3, the DNA is TGTGCCAGCATCTTAGGTTACGACCAGTACTTC. Full variable domain (remainder filled in from reference TRBV11-2 and TRBJ2-7): EAGVAQSPRYKIIEKRQSVAFWCNPISGHATLYWYQQILGQGPKLLIQFQNNGVVDDSQLPKDRFSAERLKGVDSTLKIQPAKLEDSAVYLCASILGYDQYFGPGTRLTVT.

The chain has TRBV5-1 and TRBJ2-3; unclear D gene. V was clipped by 0 bases and J by 0 bases, with 11 bases between them. In germline, CDR1 is SGHRS, CDR2 YFSETQ. The CDR3 runs to 16 residues. The CDR3 is CASSLDSRTSTDTQYF. Written as DNA, the CDR3 is TGCGCCAGCAGCTTGGACAGCCGCACAAGCACAGATACGCAGTATTTT.

On this clonotype itself: One end of the junction is discordant with germline, which a read error may explain. This chain connects TRBV6-1 to TRBJ2-3; D is ambiguous. CDR1 MNHNS and CDR2 SASEGT come from the germline V gene. The length of the CDR3 is 12 residues. The CDR3 region is CASMPSTDTHYF. CDR3 DNA sequence: TGTGCCAGTATGCCCAGCACAGATACGCACTATTTT.